This T cell receptor beta chain stems from a study of T cells expressing NK-cell markers. Study summary: Most of the eight sequenced donors tested HCMV-seropositive; one tested seronegative.

The CDR3 loop spans 14 amino acids. From the 5' RACE reads, TCRdb lists one entry per CDR3 protein and no DNA. With some 500,000 distinct CDR3 sequences in the sample, the ten largest clones hold roughly 1.4%. Sequenced input: blood T cells: a sorted CD56 or NKG2C T cell subset, CD4+ or CD8+ T cells, or bulk PBMC T cells (not recorded which). This clonotype was sampled from a woman aged 50 to 65 in good health. V and J are TRBV12-3 or TRBV12-4 and TRBJ2-7; TCRdb proposes TRBD1, but this gene call is untestable without DNA. CDR3 sequence reads: CASSRDRGQGEQYF.